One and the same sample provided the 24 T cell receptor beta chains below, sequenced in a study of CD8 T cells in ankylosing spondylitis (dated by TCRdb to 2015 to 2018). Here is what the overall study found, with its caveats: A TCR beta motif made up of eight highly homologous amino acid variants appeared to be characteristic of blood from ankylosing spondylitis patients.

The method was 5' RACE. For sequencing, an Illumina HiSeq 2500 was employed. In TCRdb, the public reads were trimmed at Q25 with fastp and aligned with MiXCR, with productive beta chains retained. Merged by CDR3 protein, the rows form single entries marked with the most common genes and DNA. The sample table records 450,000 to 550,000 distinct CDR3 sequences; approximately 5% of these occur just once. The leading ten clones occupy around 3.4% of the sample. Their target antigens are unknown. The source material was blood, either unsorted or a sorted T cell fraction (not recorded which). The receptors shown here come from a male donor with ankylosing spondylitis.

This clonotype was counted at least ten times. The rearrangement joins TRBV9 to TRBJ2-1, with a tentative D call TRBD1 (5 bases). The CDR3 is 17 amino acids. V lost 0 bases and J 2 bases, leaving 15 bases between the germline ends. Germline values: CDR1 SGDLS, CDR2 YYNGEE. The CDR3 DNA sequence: TGTGCCAGCAGCGTAGGTCAGGGCGAGGTCCCCTACAATGAGCAGTTCTTC. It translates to CASSVGQGEVPYNEQFF.

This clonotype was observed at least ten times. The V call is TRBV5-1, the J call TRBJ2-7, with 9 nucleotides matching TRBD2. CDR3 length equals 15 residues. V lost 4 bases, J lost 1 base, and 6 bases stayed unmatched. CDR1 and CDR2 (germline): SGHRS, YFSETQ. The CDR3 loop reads CASSVTSGPSYEQYF. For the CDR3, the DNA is TGCGCCAGCAGCGTGACTAGCGGACCTTCCTACGAGCAGTACTTC.

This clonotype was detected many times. CDR3 residues: CASSSYGGTLSTDTQYF. In nucleotides, the CDR3 is TGTGCCAGCAGCTCATACGGAGGGACTCTCAGCACAGATACGCAGTATTTT. The rearrangement uses TRBV27 and TRBJ2-3; tentatively, D is TRBD2 (6 bases). Germline-derived CDR1 and CDR2 are MNHEY and SMNVEV (reference sequence). The CDR3 has 17 residues. Trimming took off 6 bases at V and 0 bases at J, with 19 bases between the two ends.

This chain's CDR3 is CSALTGGIDYGYTF. The DNA for the CDR3 is TGCAGTGCTTTAACAGGGGGTATCGACTATGGCTACACCTTC. This chain joins TRBV20-1 and TRBJ1-2, with 8 bases identical to TRBD1. The V segment lost 5 bases and the J segment 3 bases; nucleotides outside the gene matches: 8. Germline V lookup: CDR1 DFQATT, CDR2 SNEGSKA (reference sequence). The CDR3 totals 14 residues.

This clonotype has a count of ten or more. The CDR3 region has the DNA TGTGCCAGCAGTTCTACTAGACGATACTACGAGCAGTACTTC. This sequence encodes CASSSTRRYYEQYF. V and J are TRBV7-9 and TRBJ2-7; D might be TRBD2 (5 bases). The CDR3 consists of 14 residues. Trimming stripped 6 bases from V and 3 bases from J, with 15 bases between. Germline assignment: CDR1 SEHNR and CDR2 FQNEAQ (reference sequence).

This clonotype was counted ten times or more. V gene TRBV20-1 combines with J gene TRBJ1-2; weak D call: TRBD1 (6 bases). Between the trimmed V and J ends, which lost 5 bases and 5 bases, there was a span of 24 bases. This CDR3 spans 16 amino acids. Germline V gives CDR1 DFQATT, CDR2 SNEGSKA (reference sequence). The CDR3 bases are TGCAGTGCTCCGGTGGGGGGCAAGGGAAGGCATTATGGCTACACCTTC. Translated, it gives CSAPVGGKGRHYGYTF.

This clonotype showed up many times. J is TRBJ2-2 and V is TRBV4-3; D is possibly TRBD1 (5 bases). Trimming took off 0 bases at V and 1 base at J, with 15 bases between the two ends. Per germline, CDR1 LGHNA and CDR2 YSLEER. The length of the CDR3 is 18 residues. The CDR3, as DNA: TGCGCCAGCAGCCAAGATAGGATTCTGACAGTGAACACCGGGGAGCTGTTTTTT. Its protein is CASSQDRILTVNTGELFF.

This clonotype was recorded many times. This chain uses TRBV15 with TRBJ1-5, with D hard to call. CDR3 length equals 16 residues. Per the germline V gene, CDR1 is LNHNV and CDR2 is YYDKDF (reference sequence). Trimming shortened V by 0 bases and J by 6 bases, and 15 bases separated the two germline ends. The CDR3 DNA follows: TGTGCCACCAGCAGAGATCATGGCTTTCAAGGTCAGCCCCAGCATTTT. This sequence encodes CATSRDHGFQGQPQHF.

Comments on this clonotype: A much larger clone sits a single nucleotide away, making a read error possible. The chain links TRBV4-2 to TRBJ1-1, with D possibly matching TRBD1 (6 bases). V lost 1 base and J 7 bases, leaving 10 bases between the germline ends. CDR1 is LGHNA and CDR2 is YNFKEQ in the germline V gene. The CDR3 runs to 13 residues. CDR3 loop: CASSQVTGNEAFF. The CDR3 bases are TGTGCCAGCAGCCAAGTGACAGGAAATGAAGCTTTCTTT.

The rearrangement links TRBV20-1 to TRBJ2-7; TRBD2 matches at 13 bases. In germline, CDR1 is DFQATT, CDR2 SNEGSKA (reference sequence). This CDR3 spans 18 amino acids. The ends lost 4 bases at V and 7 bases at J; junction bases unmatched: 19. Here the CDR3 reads CSAILLGLAGARRWEQYF. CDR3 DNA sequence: TGCAGTGCTATTTTACTAGGACTAGCGGGAGCGAGGAGGTGGGAGCAGTACTTC.

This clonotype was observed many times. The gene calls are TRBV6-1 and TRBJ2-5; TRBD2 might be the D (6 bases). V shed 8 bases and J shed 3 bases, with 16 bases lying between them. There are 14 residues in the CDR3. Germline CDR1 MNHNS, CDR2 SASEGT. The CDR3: CASFWGGGEETQYF. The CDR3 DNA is TGTGCCAGCTTTTGGGGCGGCGGGGAAGAGACCCAGTACTTC.

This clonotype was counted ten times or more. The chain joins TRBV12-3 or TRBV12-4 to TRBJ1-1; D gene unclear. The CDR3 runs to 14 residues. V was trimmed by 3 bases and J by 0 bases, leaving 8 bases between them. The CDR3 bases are TGTGCCAGCAGTTTCCGACTGATGAACACTGAAGCTTTCTTT. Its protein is CASSFRLMNTEAFF.

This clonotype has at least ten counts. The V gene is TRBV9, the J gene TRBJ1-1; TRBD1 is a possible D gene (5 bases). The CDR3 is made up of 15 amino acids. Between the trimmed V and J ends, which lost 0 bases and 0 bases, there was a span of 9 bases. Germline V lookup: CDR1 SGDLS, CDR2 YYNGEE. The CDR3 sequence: CASSVGGRVNTEAFF. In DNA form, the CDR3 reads TGTGCCAGCAGCGTAGGTGGCAGGGTGAACACTGAAGCTTTCTTT.

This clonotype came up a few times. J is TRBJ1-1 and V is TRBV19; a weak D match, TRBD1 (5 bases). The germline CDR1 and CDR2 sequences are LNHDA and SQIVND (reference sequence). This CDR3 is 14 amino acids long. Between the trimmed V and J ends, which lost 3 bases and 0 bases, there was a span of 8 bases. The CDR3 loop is CASSIGAMNTEAFF. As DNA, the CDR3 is TGTGCCAGTAGTATCGGGGCGATGAACACTGAAGCTTTCTTT.

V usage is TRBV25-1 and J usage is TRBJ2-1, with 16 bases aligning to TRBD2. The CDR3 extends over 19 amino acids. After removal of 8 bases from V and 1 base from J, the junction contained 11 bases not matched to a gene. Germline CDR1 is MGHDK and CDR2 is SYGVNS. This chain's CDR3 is CASAPLGTSGRGSYNEQFF. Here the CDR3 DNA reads TGTGCCAGCGCCCCCCTTGGGACTAGCGGGAGGGGGTCCTACAATGAGCAGTTCTTC.

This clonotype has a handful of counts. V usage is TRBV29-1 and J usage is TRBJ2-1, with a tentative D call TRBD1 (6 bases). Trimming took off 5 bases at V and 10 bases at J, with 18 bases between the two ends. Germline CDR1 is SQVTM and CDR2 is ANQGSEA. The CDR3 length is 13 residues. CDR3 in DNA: TGCAGCGTTCCAGACCCGGGACACCTAGAGCAGTTCTTC. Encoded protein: CSVPDPGHLEQFF.

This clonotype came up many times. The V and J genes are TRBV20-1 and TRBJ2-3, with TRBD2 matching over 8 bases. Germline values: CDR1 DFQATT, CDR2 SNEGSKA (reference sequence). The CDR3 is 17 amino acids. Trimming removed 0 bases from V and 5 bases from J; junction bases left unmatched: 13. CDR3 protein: CSARDPPGRAFLDTQYF. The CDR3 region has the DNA TGCAGTGCTAGAGATCCCCCCGGGAGGGCCTTTCTAGATACGCAGTATTTT.

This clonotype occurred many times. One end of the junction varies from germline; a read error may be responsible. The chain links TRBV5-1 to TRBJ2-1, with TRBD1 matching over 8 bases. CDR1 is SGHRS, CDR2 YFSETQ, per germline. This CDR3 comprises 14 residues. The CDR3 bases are TGCGCCAGCAGCACGGGACAGGTCTACGATGAGCAGTTCTTC. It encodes CASSTGQVYDEQFF.

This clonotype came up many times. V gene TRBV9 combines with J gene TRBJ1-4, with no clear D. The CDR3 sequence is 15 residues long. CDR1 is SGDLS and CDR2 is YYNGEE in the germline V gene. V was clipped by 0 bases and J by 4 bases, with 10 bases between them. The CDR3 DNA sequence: TGTGCCAGCAGCGTAGCGGCAGCCTATAATGAAAAACTGTTTTTT. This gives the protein CASSVAAAYNEKLFF.

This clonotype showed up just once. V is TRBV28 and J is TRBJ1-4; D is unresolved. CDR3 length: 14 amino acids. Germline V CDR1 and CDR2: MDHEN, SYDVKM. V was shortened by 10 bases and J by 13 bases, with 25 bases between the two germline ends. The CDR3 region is CAMGPGLLCWALFF. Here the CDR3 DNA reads TGTGCCATGGGCCCCGGGCTCCTCTGCTGGGCACTGTTTTTT.

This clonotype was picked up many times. CDR3 amino acids: CSVVDRMNYEQYF. CDR3 sequence (DNA): TGCAGCGTGGTGGACAGGATGAACTACGAGCAGTACTTC. This rearrangement joins TRBV29-1 to TRBJ2-7, with TRBD1 matching over 7 bases. The germline V gene encodes CDR1 SQVTM and CDR2 ANQGSEA. The CDR3 sequence is 13 residues long. Trimming cost V 6 bases and J 3 bases; bases outside gene matches: 8.

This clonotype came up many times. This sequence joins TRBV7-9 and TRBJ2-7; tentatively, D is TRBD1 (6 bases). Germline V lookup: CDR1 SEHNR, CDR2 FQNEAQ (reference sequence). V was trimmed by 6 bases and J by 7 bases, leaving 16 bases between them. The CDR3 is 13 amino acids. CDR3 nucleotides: TGTGCCAGCAGAGGACAGCTATTGGGAGAGCAGTACTTC. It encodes CASRGQLLGEQYF.

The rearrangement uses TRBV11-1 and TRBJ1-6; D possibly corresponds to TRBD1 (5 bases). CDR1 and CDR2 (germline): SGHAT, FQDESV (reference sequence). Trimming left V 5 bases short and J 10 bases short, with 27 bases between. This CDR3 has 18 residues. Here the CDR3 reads CASSDWGKGSGSKSPLHF. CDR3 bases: TGTGCCAGCAGCGATTGGGGGAAGGGTAGCGGTTCGAAATCACCCCTCCACTTT.

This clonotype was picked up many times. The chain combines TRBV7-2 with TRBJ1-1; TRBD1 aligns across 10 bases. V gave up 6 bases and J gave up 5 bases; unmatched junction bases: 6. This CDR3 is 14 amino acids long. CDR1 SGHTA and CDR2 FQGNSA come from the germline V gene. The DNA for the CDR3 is TGTGCCAGCAGGGGGGGACAGGGGCCTACTGAAGCTTTCTTT. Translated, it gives CASRGGQGPTEAFF.